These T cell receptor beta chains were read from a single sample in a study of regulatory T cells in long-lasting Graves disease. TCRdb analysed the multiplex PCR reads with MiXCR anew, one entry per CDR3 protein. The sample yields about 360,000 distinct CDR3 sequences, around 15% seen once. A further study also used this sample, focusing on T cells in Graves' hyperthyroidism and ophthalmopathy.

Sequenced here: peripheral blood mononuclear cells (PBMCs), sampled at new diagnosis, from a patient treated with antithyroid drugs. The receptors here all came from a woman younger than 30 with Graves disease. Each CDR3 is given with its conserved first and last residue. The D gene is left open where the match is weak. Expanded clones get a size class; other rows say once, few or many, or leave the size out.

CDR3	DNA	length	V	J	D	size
CASRGWGGPGSYGYTF	TGTGCCAGCAGGGGGTGGGGGGGGCCGGGGAGCTATGGCTACACCTTC	16	TRBV6-1	TRBJ1-2	NA	many
CASSGGTKGDYGYTF	TGTGCCAGCAGCGGGGGGACCAAGGGGGACTATGGCTACACCTTC	15	TRBV9	TRBJ1-2	NA	NA
CASSLGTQTEAFF	TGTGCCAGCAGCTTGGGGACACAGACTGAAGCTTTCTTT	13	TRBV5-6	TRBJ1-1	NA	many
CASSIGPTGRSPLHF	TGTGCCAGTAGTATCGGTCCTACAGGGAGGTCACCCCTCCACTTT	15	TRBV19	TRBJ1-6	NA	few
CSVGQGANTEAFF	TGCAGCGTAGGACAGGGAGCGAACACTGAAGCTTTCTTT	13	TRBV29-1	TRBJ1-1	TRBD1	NA
CASNQGGVGTEAFF	TGCGCCAGCAACCAGGGGGGCGTGGGCACTGAAGCTTTCTTT	14	TRBV5-1	TRBJ1-1	TRBD1	few
CASSDSETGELFF	TGTGCCAGCAGTGACTCGGAGACCGGGGAGCTGTTTTTT	13	TRBV6-4	TRBJ2-2	NA	NA
CASSQDNRGNQPQHF	TGCGCCAGCAGCCAAGATAACAGAGGCAATCAGCCCCAGCATTTT	15	TRBV4-1	TRBJ1-5	NA	few
CAWGGRLTNEKLFF	TGTGCCTGGGGTGGACGGCTAACTAATGAAAAACTGTTTTTT	14	TRBV30	TRBJ1-4	NA	many
CGGQTIYGYTF	TGCGGGGGACAGACAATCTATGGCTACACCTTC	11	TRBV20-1	TRBJ1-2	TRBD1	many
CASSLGSPEAFF	TGTGCCAGCAGCTTAGGCAGCCCTGAAGCTTTCTTT	12	TRBV7-9	TRBJ1-1	NA	many
CASFEGTRNTGELFF	TGCGCCAGCTTCGAGGGGACAAGGAACACCGGGGAGCTGTTTTTT	15	TRBV5-1	TRBJ2-2	NA	many
CASTDRLNQPQHF	TGTGCCAGCACAGACAGGTTGAATCAGCCCCAGCATTTT	13	TRBV2	TRBJ1-5	NA	NA
CASSPRNRDGYGYTF	TGTGCCAGCAGCCCAAGGAACAGGGACGGCTATGGCTACACCTTC	15	TRBV4-2	TRBJ1-2	NA	NA
CASSSGGREQFF	TGTGCCAGCAGTTCCGGGGGGCGTGAGCAGTTCTTC	12	TRBV11-2	TRBJ2-1	NA	many
CATSRDLMNTEAFF	TGTGCCACCAGCAGAGATCTCATGAACACTGAAGCTTTCTTT	14	TRBV15	TRBJ1-1	NA	NA
CASSAAAGSQETQYF	TGTGCCAGCAGCGCAGCAGCGGGAAGCCAAGAGACCCAGTACTTC	15	TRBV7-9	TRBJ2-5	TRBD2	many
CSARESRLAGPRGEQFF	TGCAGTGCTAGAGAGAGTAGGCTAGCGGGGCCGAGGGGGGAGCAGTTCTTC	17	TRBV20-1	TRBJ2-1	TRBD2	many
CSARDLGGELFF	TGCAGTGCTAGAGACCTGGGCGGGGAGCTGTTTTTT	12	TRBV20-1	TRBJ2-2	NA	NA
CASSFTRVAKNIQYF	TGTGCCAGCAGTTTTACGAGGGTAGCCAAAAACATTCAGTACTTC	15	TRBV11-2	TRBJ2-4	NA	many
CASGGLAGGQNYEQYF	TGTGCCAGCGGAGGACTAGCGGGAGGACAGAATTACGAGCAGTACTTC	16	TRBV27	TRBJ2-7	TRBD2	NA
CASSPYIDTQYF	TGTGCCAGCTCACCGTACATAGATACGCAGTATTTT	12	TRBV18	TRBJ2-3	NA	many
CASRASMNTEAFF	TGTGCCAGCAGGGCCAGCATGAACACTGAAGCTTTCTTT	13	TRBV28	TRBJ1-1	NA	many
CASSQDLAGFYEQYF	TGTGCCAGCAGCCAAGATCTAGCGGGATTCTACGAGCAGTACTTC	15	TRBV4-2	TRBJ2-7	TRBD2	many
CAWSTRGLEKTQYF	TGTGCCTGGAGCACCAGGGGACTGGAAAAGACCCAGTACTTC	14	TRBV30	TRBJ2-5	NA	many
CASRAYRGPGELFF	TGTGCCAGCAGAGCCTACAGGGGGCCCGGGGAGCTGTTTTTT	14	TRBV12-3/TRBV12-4	TRBJ2-2	TRBD1	once
CATAFGGEQYF	TGCGCCACCGCCTTTGGGGGCGAGCAGTACTTC	11	TRBV4-1	TRBJ2-7	NA	few
CASSLQTGIPEAFF	TGTGCCAGCAGCCTCCAGACAGGGATCCCTGAAGCTTTCTTT	14	TRBV5-6	TRBJ1-1	TRBD1	few
CASSLTGDLTDTQYF	TGCGCCAGCAGCTTGACAGGGGACCTCACAGATACGCAGTATTTT	15	TRBV5-1	TRBJ2-3	TRBD1	many
CAISESTGNYGYTF	TGTGCCATCAGTGAGTCGACAGGGAACTATGGCTACACCTTC	14	TRBV10-3	TRBJ1-2	TRBD1	few
CASSRGLNTDTQYF	TGTGCCAGCAGCCGGGGACTAAACACAGATACGCAGTATTTT	14	TRBV14	TRBJ2-3	TRBD2	NA
CASSRLAGVREQYF	TGTGCCAGCAGTAGACTAGCGGGAGTACGCGAGCAGTACTTC	14	TRBV12-3/TRBV12-4	TRBJ2-7	TRBD2	many
CASSWSDRNSYEQYF	TGTGCCAGCAGCTGGAGTGACAGAAACTCCTACGAGCAGTACTTC	15	TRBV11-2	TRBJ2-7	NA	NA
CASSSRRTRATYEQYF	TGTGCCAGCAGCTCAAGAAGGACCAGGGCGACCTACGAGCAGTACTTC	16	TRBV3-1	TRBJ2-7	NA	few
CASSFRASGLVVYEQYF	TGTGCCAGCAGCTTTCGGGCTAGCGGGTTAGTCGTCTACGAGCAGTACTTC	17	TRBV7-6	TRBJ2-7	TRBD2	few
CASSLGGIDGYTF	TGTGCCAGCAGTTTAGGAGGCATCGATGGCTACACCTTC	13	TRBV27	TRBJ1-2	NA	few
CSAYRDRVWEQYF	TGCAGTGCTTACCGGGACAGGGTGTGGGAGCAGTACTTC	13	TRBV20-1	TRBJ2-7	TRBD1	many
CASSLLGDIDQPQHF	TGTGCCAGCAGTCTCCTGGGGGACATCGATCAGCCCCAGCATTTT	15	TRBV6-1	TRBJ1-5	NA	NA
CASSLASGGPSYEQYF	TGCGCCAGCAGCTTGGCCTCGGGGGGGCCCTCCTACGAGCAGTACTTC	16	TRBV5-1	TRBJ2-7	TRBD2	many
CASSLEHDTGELFF	TGTGCCAGCAGCTTAGAACACGACACCGGGGAGCTGTTTTTT	14	TRBV7-3	TRBJ2-2	NA	few
CASSLEIGQNEQFF	TGTGCCAGCAGCTTAGAGATAGGGCAGAATGAGCAGTTCTTC	14	TRBV7-6	TRBJ2-1	NA	many
CASSPKESGEQYF	TGTGCCAGCTCACCGAAGGAGTCTGGGGAGCAGTACTTC	13	TRBV18	TRBJ2-7	NA	few
CASSSADVGEQYF	TGTGCCAGCAGCAGCGCAGATGTAGGCGAGCAGTACTTC	13	TRBV28	TRBJ2-7	NA	many
CASSYIVRELFF	TGTGCCAGCAGTTACATCGTCCGGGAGCTGTTTTTT	12	TRBV6-2/TRBV6-3	TRBJ2-2	NA	few
CASSLKIGTIMDTQYF	TGTGCCAGCAGCTTAAAAATCGGGACAATCATGGATACGCAGTATTTT	16	TRBV7-8	TRBJ2-3	NA	many
CASSGSGTSGIDEQFF	TGTGCCAGCAGTGGATCCGGGACTAGCGGGATTGATGAGCAGTTCTTC	16	TRBV6-2/TRBV6-3	TRBJ2-1	TRBD2	many
CASSLGAGGPGEQFF	TGCGCCAGCAGCTTGGGAGCGGGGGGGCCAGGGGAGCAGTTCTTC	15	TRBV5-1	TRBJ2-1	TRBD2	many
CASSLFGQGASGELFF	TGTGCCAGCAGCCTCTTCGGACAGGGGGCGTCCGGGGAGCTGTTTTTT	16	TRBV7-2	TRBJ2-2	TRBD1	NA
CASSPNRGPNQPQHF	TGTGCCAGCAGCCCCAACAGGGGTCCTAATCAGCCCCAGCATTTT	15	TRBV11-2	TRBJ1-5	TRBD1	many
CASRIARQGFYEQYF	TGTGCCAGCAGGATCGCGCGGCAGGGGTTCTACGAGCAGTACTTC	15	TRBV6-1	TRBJ2-7	NA	many
CASSYPGHSNYGYTF	TGTGCCAGCAGTTACCCGGGACATTCTAACTATGGCTACACCTTC	15	TRBV6-9	TRBJ1-2	NA	NA
CSARNSDGHQETQYF	TGCAGTGCTCGCAACTCGGATGGACATCAAGAGACCCAGTACTTC	15	TRBV20-1	TRBJ2-5	NA	few
CASSNGPATAYNEQFF	TGTGCCAGCAGCAACGGGCCCGCGACCGCCTACAATGAGCAGTTCTTC	16	TRBV11-2	TRBJ2-1	NA	many
CASSQEARYEQYF	TGTGCCAGCAGCCAAGAGGCCCGCTACGAGCAGTACTTC	13	TRBV3-1	TRBJ2-7	NA	many
CASSSGTSGNTQYF	TGTGCCAGCAGTTCCGGGACTAGCGGTAATACGCAGTATTTT	14	TRBV28	TRBJ2-3	TRBD2	many
CSARGREADEQYF	TGCAGTGCTAGAGGGCGGGAGGCCGACGAGCAGTACTTC	13	TRBV20-1	TRBJ2-7	TRBD2	many
CASSISPLAGATYNEQFF	TGTGCCAGTAGTATATCCCCCTTAGCGGGGGCCACCTACAATGAGCAGTTCTTC	18	TRBV19	TRBJ2-1	TRBD2	NA